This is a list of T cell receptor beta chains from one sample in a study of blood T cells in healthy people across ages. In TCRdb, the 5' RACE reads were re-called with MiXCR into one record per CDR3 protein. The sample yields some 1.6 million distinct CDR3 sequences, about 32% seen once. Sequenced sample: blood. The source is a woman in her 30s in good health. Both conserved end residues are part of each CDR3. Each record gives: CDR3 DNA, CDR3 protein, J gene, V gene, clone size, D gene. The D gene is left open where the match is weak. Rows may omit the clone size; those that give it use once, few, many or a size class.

TGTGCCAGCAGTTTACACGCTAGCGGGTCCTACGAGCAGTACTTC | CASSLHASGSYEQYF | TRBJ2-7 | TRBV28 | - | TRBD2
TGCAGTGCTAGTCAGGGACAGGGTACTCTAGCCAAAAACATTCAGTACTTC | CSASQGQGTLAKNIQYF | TRBJ2-4 | TRBV20-1 | few | TRBD1
TGTGCCATCAGCTTCGGGGGGAGCACAGATACGCAGTATTTT | CAISFGGSTDTQYF | TRBJ2-3 | TRBV10-3 | few | TRBD2
TGTGCCAGCACCACTGCTAGCGAGGATGGCACAGATACGCAGTATTTT | CASTTASEDGTDTQYF | TRBJ2-3 | TRBV28 | - | -
TGCAGTGCGAGCCCGTGGGCGGGATCCAAAAACATTCAGTACTTC | CSASPWAGSKNIQYF | TRBJ2-4 | TRBV20-1 | few | -
TGTGCCATCAGTGGGGAAGGGGGGATCTATAATTCACCCCTCCACTTT | CAISGEGGIYNSPLHF | TRBJ1-6 | TRBV10-3 | few | -
TGCGCCAGCAGCTTGGACGGGGAATATGGCTACACCTTC | CASSLDGEYGYTF | TRBJ1-2 | TRBV5-1 | - | -
TGCACCAGCAGCCAAGATCGCGTCTCTGAAGCTTTCTTT | CTSSQDRVSEAFF | TRBJ1-1 | TRBV4-1 | - | -
TGCGCCAGCAGCCAAGATGGGGCAGGCGCAACTAATGAAAAACTGTTTTTT | CASSQDGAGATNEKLFF | TRBJ1-4 | TRBV4-1 | - | -
TGCGCCAGCAAGCGGGAGGCGAGGACCGGGGAGCTGTTTTTT | CASKREARTGELFF | TRBJ2-2 | TRBV5-1 | - | TRBD2
TGTGCCAGCAGCTTATCCGGGACAGGGGATCCTCGGCAGTACTTC | CASSLSGTGDPRQYF | TRBJ2-7 | TRBV7-9 | - | TRBD1
TGTGCCAGCAGCGACACGACAGGCCAGGATGGCTACACCTTC | CASSDTTGQDGYTF | TRBJ1-2 | TRBV2 | few | -
TGTGCCAGCTCACCACCCAGGACAGGCCTTGGGGAGACCCAGTACTTC | CASSPPRTGLGETQYF | TRBJ2-5 | TRBV18 | few | TRBD1
TGTGCCAGCAGCCAATTGGGCAAGGGGCTTCGCGGCGAGCAGTACTTC | CASSQLGKGLRGEQYF | TRBJ2-7 | TRBV14 | many | -
TGTGCCGGCTCACCACTTTACGTCTCCTACAATGAGCAGTACTTC | CAGSPLYVSYNEQYF | TRBJ2-7 | TRBV18 | - | -
TGTGCCAGCAGTCAGGGGTTGGATAATTCACCCCTCCACTTT | CASSQGLDNSPLHF | TRBJ1-6 | TRBV12-3/TRBV12-4 | few | -
TGCAGTGCTAGAGTAGCGGGACACCTGAGCTATGGCTACACCTTC | CSARVAGHLSYGYTF | TRBJ1-2 | TRBV20-1 | - | -
TGTGCCAGCAGCTTAGTGGGACGCGGGGGTAAAGAGACCCAGTACTTC | CASSLVGRGGKETQYF | TRBJ2-5 | TRBV11-2 | few | TRBD2
TGTGCCAGCAGTGTGATAGACAGCTGGACTAGCTCCACAGATACGCAGTATTTT | CASSVIDSWTSSTDTQYF | TRBJ2-3 | TRBV2 | few | TRBD2
TGCGCCAGCAGCCAAGAACAGCTAGCGGGTGGGGACAATGAGCAGTTCTTC | CASSQEQLAGGDNEQFF | TRBJ2-1 | TRBV4-1 | - | TRBD2
TGTGCCAGCAGAAAAAAACAGGTCCAAGCGGTGTACCAAGAGACCCAGTACTTC | CASRKKQVQAVYQETQYF | TRBJ2-5 | TRBV6-1 | few | -
TGCAGTGCTGCCTTAGGGGACAGGGGGCGCCCAGATACGCAGTATTTT | CSAALGDRGRPDTQYF | TRBJ2-3 | TRBV20-1 | many | TRBD1
TGTGCCTGGGCGGCTTTCCCCTATAATTCACCCCTCCACTTT | CAWAAFPYNSPLHF | TRBJ1-6 | TRBV30 | once | -
TGTGCCAGCAACCCGGGAGGGCACACAGATACGCAGTATTTT | CASNPGGHTDTQYF | TRBJ2-3 | TRBV12-3/TRBV12-4 | - | TRBD2
TGCGCCAGCAGCTTGGCCGGGTCACTAGCGGATGCCTACAATGAGCAGTTCTTC | CASSLAGSLADAYNEQFF | TRBJ2-1 | TRBV5-1 | - | TRBD2
TGTCGGAAGGGACAGGGGGATGAGCAGTTCTTC | CRKGQGDEQFF | TRBJ2-1 | TRBV21-1 | few | -
TGCAGCGTGGATGACAGTTCCTACGAGCAGTACTTC | CSVDDSSYEQYF | TRBJ2-7 | TRBV29-1 | many | -
TGTGCCAGCAGTGAAAGGAGAAGGGTGCGACAGTCGAACACTGAAGCTTTCTTT | CASSERRRVRQSNTEAFF | TRBJ1-1 | TRBV2 | - | -
TGCGCCAGCATGGGACTAGCGGTCAATGAGCAGTTCTTC | CASMGLAVNEQFF | TRBJ2-1 | TRBV5-1 | few | TRBD2
TGTGCCAGCAGGACAAGGACAGGGCCCCTCGGGAACACCGGGGAGCTGTTTTTT | CASRTRTGPLGNTGELFF | TRBJ2-2 | TRBV2 | - | TRBD1
TGTGCCACCAGCAGAGTAGGCGGGGGGTTAGATACGCAGTATTTT | CATSRVGGGLDTQYF | TRBJ2-3 | TRBV15 | - | TRBD2
TGTGCCAGCAGTCAAGGGTGGGAGCTGAGCTCCTACAATGAGCAGTTCTTC | CASSQGWELSSYNEQFF | TRBJ2-1 | TRBV28 | - | -
TGCAGTGCTAGATCCAGACTAGCAGGTTTCTACAATGAGCAGTTCTTC | CSARSRLAGFYNEQFF | TRBJ2-1 | TRBV20-1 | - | TRBD2
TGTGCCAGCAGTTACCCCGGGCTAGCCCACTACGAGCAGTACTTC | CASSYPGLAHYEQYF | TRBJ2-7 | TRBV6-2/TRBV6-3 | few | -
TGTGCCAGCAGCCCGGGACAGGTCCGTTCCGGGGAGCTGTTTTTT | CASSPGQVRSGELFF | TRBJ2-2 | TRBV13 | - | TRBD1
TGTGCCAGCAGTGAACATTGGGGAGGCGGCTACACCTTC | CASSEHWGGGYTF | TRBJ1-2 | TRBV2 | few | -
TGTGCCAGCAGTGAATTGGACTCAGACACTGAAGCTTTCTTT | CASSELDSDTEAFF | TRBJ1-1 | TRBV6-1 | - | -
TGTGTCAGCAGCTTAGGTATGGGAACCTACGAGCAGTACTTC | CVSSLGMGTYEQYF | TRBJ2-7 | TRBV7-9 | - | -
TGCGCCAGCAGCCAAGATTTTTCCGTGAATGAGCAGTTCTTC | CASSQDFSVNEQFF | TRBJ2-1 | TRBV4-1 | - | -
TGTGCCAGCAGCCACCTGGACAGACTGTACGAGCAGTACTTC | CASSHLDRLYEQYF | TRBJ2-7 | TRBV27 | - | -
TGCGCCAGCAGCCATGAACCCGCGGGGGGGCAGTACTTC | CASSHEPAGGQYF | TRBJ2-5 | TRBV4-1 | - | TRBD2
TGTGCCAGCAACTTAGCGGCGGGCCCCCGTTACGAGCAGTACTTC | CASNLAAGPRYEQYF | TRBJ2-7 | TRBV11-2 | - | -
TGTGCTAGTGGACCCCCGGGCCAGCCCCAGACCCAGTACTTC | CASGPPGQPQTQYF | TRBJ2-5 | TRBV12-5 | few | -
TGTGCCATGGGACAGGGGAACGCAGATACGCAGTATTTT | CAMGQGNADTQYF | TRBJ2-3 | TRBV10-3 | few | TRBD1
TGCAGTGCTAGAGTTCCAGCTAACTATGGCTACACCTTC | CSARVPANYGYTF | TRBJ1-2 | TRBV20-1 | few | -
TGCGCCAGCAGCTTGGAAGGGCTTGACTCCTACAATGAGCAGTTCTTC | CASSLEGLDSYNEQFF | TRBJ2-1 | TRBV5-1 | few | -